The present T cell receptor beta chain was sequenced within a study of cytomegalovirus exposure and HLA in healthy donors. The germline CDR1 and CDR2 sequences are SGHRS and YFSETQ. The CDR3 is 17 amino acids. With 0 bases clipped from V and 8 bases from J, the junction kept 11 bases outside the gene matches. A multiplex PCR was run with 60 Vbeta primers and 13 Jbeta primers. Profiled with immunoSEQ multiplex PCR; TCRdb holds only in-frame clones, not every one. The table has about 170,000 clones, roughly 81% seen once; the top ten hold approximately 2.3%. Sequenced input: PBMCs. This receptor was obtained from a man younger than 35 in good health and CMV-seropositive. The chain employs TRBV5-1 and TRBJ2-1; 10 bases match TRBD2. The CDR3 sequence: CASSLAVSSGGSYEQFF. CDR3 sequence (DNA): TGCGCCAGCAGCTTGGCTGTGTCTAGCGGGGGTTCGTATGAGCAGTTCTTC.